The next 18 T cell receptor beta chains were all read from a single sample in a study of T cell therapy after organ transplantation. The antigens these receptors bind are not known. The table came from immunoSEQ multiplex PCR; TCRdb's copy has only in-frame clones and leaves some out. The table includes some 17,000 clones, roughly 85% detected once. This sample's time point: 20-29 weeks after completion of therapy. This sample comprised CD8+ T cells from blood, obtained after autologous CMV-specific T cell therapy. These receptor sequences come from a human patient who had received a solid organ transplant and had CMV disease. The graft donor may have contributed some T cells.

This clone was detected a few times. Other DNA sequences from this sample encode an identical CDR3 as well. The chain has TRBV5-8 and TRBJ1-5; weak D call: TRBD1 (5 bases). CDR3 length equals 15 residues. V was cut by 1 base and J by 0 bases, with 8 bases left in between. The germline CDR1 and CDR2 sequences are SGHTS and YDEGEE. For the CDR3, the DNA is TGTGCCAGCAGCTTGCAGGGCTATAGCAATCAGCCCCAGCATTTT. Residues: CASSLQGYSNQPQHF.

The chain couples TRBV7-9 to TRBJ2-1; the match to TRBD2 covers 10 bases. The CDR3 length is 14 residues. With V trimmed by 1 base and J by 12 bases, 6 bases remained unmatched. Per the germline V gene, CDR1 is SEHNR and CDR2 is FQNEAQ (reference sequence). In DNA, the CDR3 is TGTGCCAGCAGCTTAGGACTAGCGGGCTATGGGCAGTTCTTC. Translated: CASSLGLAGYGQFF.

Turning to this clone: One base away lies a much larger clone, so this may be a sequencing read error. The CDR3 DNA reads as TGTGCCAGCAGCTTGGGGGGACAGGGGGTTTTTGAGCAGTACTTC. Translated: CASSLGGQGVFEQYF. The chain employs TRBV21-1 and TRBJ2-7; the table's D gene call, TRBD1, was not cross checked with the DNA. TRBV21-1 is given as a pseudogene. The CDR3 is made up of 15 amino acids.

By its share, this clone is medium-sized (0.01 to 0.1%). This chain connects TRBV5-6 to TRBJ2-7; maybe TRBD1 (6 bases). CDR1 and CDR2 (germline): SGHDT, YYEEEE. This CDR3 is built from 14 residues. The germline V and J ends were trimmed by 4 bases and 1 base, with 12 bases remaining between them. CDR3 bases: TGTGCCAGCAGCCCCGGGACAAAGTCCTACGAGCAGTACTTC. Its protein product is CASSPGTKSYEQYF.

The chain carries TRBV5-6 and TRBJ2-1; D unclear. V lost 0 bases and J 9 bases, leaving 13 bases between the germline ends. CDR1 SGHDT and CDR2 YYEEEE come from the germline V gene. The CDR3 length is 14 residues. The DNA of the CDR3 is TGTGCCAGCAGCTTGGCCCCTACCCTGGGTGAGCAGTTCTTC. This translates into CASSLAPTLGEQFF.

The V call is TRBV9, the J call TRBJ2-2, with D perhaps matching TRBD1 (6 bases). V shed 4 bases and J shed 1 base, with 23 bases lying between them. Germline V CDR1 and CDR2: SGDLS, YYNGEE. The CDR3 is made up of 19 amino acids. CDR3 residues: CASSPEGTPAYLNTGELFF. CDR3 bases: TGTGCCAGCAGCCCCGAAGGGACACCGGCTTACCTGAACACCGGGGAGCTGTTTTTT.

DNA for the CDR3: TGTGCCAGCAGCTTGGGACACCGAGCCCACGAGCAGTACTTC. This sequence encodes CASSLGHRAHEQYF. The chain joins TRBV5-4 to TRBJ2-7; D call uncertain. The V gene's germline CDR1 is SGHNT and CDR2 YYREEE (reference sequence). Trimming cost V 0 bases and J 5 bases, with 12 bases left between them. This CDR3 has 14 residues. The whole variable domain, filled in from reference TRBV5-4 and TRBJ2-7, reads ETGVTQSPTHLIKTRGQQVTLRCSSQSGHNTVSWYQQALGQGPQFIFQYYREEENGRGNFPPRFSGLQFPNYSSELNVNALELDDSALYLCASSLGHRAHEQYFGPGTRLTVT.

The chain combines TRBV5-5 with TRBJ2-7; possible D gene TRBD1, 5 bases. CDR1 SGHKS and CDR2 YYEKEE come from the germline V gene (reference sequence). The ends were cut back, 0 bases at V and 1 base at J, with 14 bases in the middle. This CDR3 contains 16 residues. CDR3 DNA sequence: TGTGCCAGCAGCTTGGGCAGGGTCGGGTATTCCTACGAGCAGTACTTC. Its protein product is CASSLGRVGYSYEQYF.

This clone is labeled as large. Other DNA sequences in this specimen translate into the identical CDR3. The rearrangement joins TRBV19 to TRBJ1-5, with 8 positions matching TRBD1. This CDR3 spans 15 amino acids. The ends lost 3 bases at V and 4 bases at J; junction bases unmatched: 5. Germline-derived CDR1 and CDR2 are LNHDA and SQIVND (reference sequence). As DNA, the CDR3 is TGTGCCAGTAGTATCGGGTACAGGGGGAATCAGCCCCAGCATTTT. Translated, it gives CASSIGYRGNQPQHF.

This clone occurred once. The chain combines TRBV7-6 with TRBJ2-1, with 8 bases fitting TRBD1. Germline CDR1 SGHVS, CDR2 FNYEAQ. V gave up 5 bases and J gave up 1 base; unmatched junction bases: 7. This CDR3 is 16 amino acids long. The CDR3 spells CASSPGQGGSYNEQFF. The CDR3 nucleotides are TGTGCCAGCAGCCCCGGACAGGGAGGTTCCTACAATGAGCAGTTCTTC.

The gene calls are TRBV27 and TRBJ2-1; a possible D gene is TRBD2 (6 bases). Deletions cut 4 bases from V and 6 bases from J, with 13 bases between. The CDR3 spans 14 residues. Germline V CDR1 and CDR2: MNHEY, SMNVEV (reference sequence). In DNA, the CDR3 is TGTGCCAGCAGTTGGTCGCGGGGAGGCAATGAGCAGTTCTTC. It encodes CASSWSRGGNEQFF.

In its sample, this clone ranks as large. The chain uses TRBV27 and TRBJ2-7; 9 bases fit TRBD1. The CDR3 contains 16 residues. Per the germline V gene, CDR1 is MNHEY and CDR2 is SMNVEV (reference sequence). V shed 7 bases, J shed 3 bases, and the junction held 13 bases outside the gene matches. In DNA form, the CDR3 reads TGTGCCAGCAACTCAAGCCCGGGACAGGGACACTACGAGCAGTACTTC. Amino acids: CASNSSPGQGHYEQYF.

In its sample, this clone was seen once. The chain combines TRBV5-1 with TRBJ1-5; D is undetermined. This CDR3 contains 18 residues. Germline values: CDR1 SGHRS, CDR2 YFSETQ. Trimming took off 0 bases at V and 2 bases at J, with 18 bases between the two ends. The CDR3 DNA sequence: TGCGCCAGCAGCTTGGCCGATGGGCAGACCCTTGGCAATCAGCCCCAGCATTTT. It specifies CASSLADGQTLGNQPQHF.

The chain is built from TRBV27 and TRBJ2-7, with 7 bases that match TRBD2. The V segment lost 5 bases and the J segment 1 base; nucleotides outside the gene matches: 14. Germline V lookup: CDR1 MNHEY, CDR2 SMNVEV (reference sequence). The CDR3 runs to 17 residues. CDR3 in amino acids: CASSPPPTGGSSYEQYF. The CDR3 DNA is TGTGCCAGCAGTCCACCCCCTACCGGGGGGTCTTCCTACGAGCAGTACTTC.

The chain joins TRBV30 to TRBJ1-2, with D perhaps matching TRBD1 (5 bases). V was pared by 4 bases and J by 6 bases, with 21 bases between. There are 15 residues in the CDR3. Germline values: CDR1 GTSNPN, CDR2 SVGIG (reference sequence). Here the CDR3 DNA reads TGTGCCTGGACTTCGGGGGGAACGGGAGTAGATGGCTACACCTTC. It specifies CAWTSGGTGVDGYTF.

The chain couples TRBV27 to TRBJ2-1; 7 bases match TRBD2. Trimming cost V 11 bases and J 3 bases; bases outside gene matches: 10. This CDR3 is built from 14 residues. Germline CDR1 MNHEY, CDR2 SMNVEV (reference sequence). The CDR3 DNA follows: TGTGCCTCGTCCAAAGGCGGGAGCTACAATGAGCAGTTCTTC. Protein product: CASSKGGSYNEQFF.

By sample fraction, this clone is medium-sized (0.01 to 0.1%). V is TRBV5-5 and J is TRBJ1-1, with D possibly matching TRBD1 (6 bases). The CDR3 sequence is 17 residues long. Germline CDR1 is SGHKS and CDR2 is YYEKEE (reference sequence). Trimming removed 0 bases from V and 0 bases from J, with 15 bases in between. The CDR3 protein is CASSLEDSRLMNTEAFF. CDR3 sequence (DNA): TGTGCCAGCAGCTTGGAGGACAGCCGCCTTATGAACACTGAAGCTTTCTTT.

V usage is TRBV4-3 and J usage is TRBJ1-6, with 8 bases aligning to TRBD1. The V and J ends lost 0 bases and 7 bases, in that order; junction bases with no gene match: 8. Per the germline V gene, CDR1 is LGHNA and CDR2 is YSLEER. The CDR3 loop spans 17 amino acids. CDR3 sequence: CASSQDRGTGENSPLHF. The CDR3 DNA sequence: TGCGCCAGCAGCCAAGATAGAGGGACAGGCGAGAATTCACCCCTCCACTTT.